This T cell receptor (beta chain) was identified in a study of blood T cell repertoires in COVID-19. The protocol was immunoSEQ multiplex PCR, while the TCRdb copy is restricted to in-frame clones and leaves out a portion. Counted here are over 60,000 clones, about nine tenths occurring once; the ten biggest clones make up approximately 6.3%. The germline V and J ends were trimmed by 5 bases and 11 bases, with 15 bases remaining between them. CDR1 is MNHEY and CDR2 is SVGEGT in the germline V gene. CDR3 length equals 12 residues. This receptor was obtained from a woman older than 75 with active COVID-19. This chain connects TRBV6-2 or TRBV6-3 to TRBJ2-5, with D possibly being TRBD1 (6 bases). The specimen was peripheral blood. The CDR3 DNA sequence: TGTGCCAGCAGTAGACAGGCCCTATATCAGTACTTC. It is translated as CASSRQALYQYF.